This T cell receptor (beta chain) derives from a study of T cell responses to AZD1222 COVID-19 vaccine. Looked up from germline, CDR1 is SGHTA and CDR2 is FQGNSA. The CDR3 length is 17 residues. Trimming left V 0 bases short and J 2 bases short, with 17 bases between. General study points: Unmutated variant regions are reportedly the target of nearly half of TCRs that are spike-specific.

Profiling relied on immunoSEQ multiplex PCR, and the TCRdb table lists in-frame clones only, not all of them. The sample lists about 120,000 clones, 87% occurring once. Regarding this clone: Its antigen remains unknown.

The chain employs TRBV7-2 and TRBJ2-7, with D unclear. This sequence originates from an adult in good health. The source was peripheral blood, collected on day 0 of AZD1222 vaccination. CDR3 sequence reads: CASSLAGRQKRAYEQYF. CDR3 nucleotides: TGTGCCAGCAGCTTAGCGGGCCGGCAAAAACGGGCCTACGAGCAGTACTTC.